The 17 T cell receptor beta chains below were found in one sample sequenced in a study of beta chain features in type 1 diabetes. cDNA synthesis used the whole RNA isolate, giving expressed TCRB sequences. Assay used: immunoSEQ multiplex PCR; TCRdb lists only in-frame clones, some missing. Seen here are around 180,000 clones, roughly an eighth observed once, and the top ten hold 0.62%. What was sequenced was central memory CD4+ T cells from blood. The source of these receptors is a woman younger than 35 in good health.

This clone was detected only a few times. The V gene is TRBV2, the J gene TRBJ1-5; D unclear. Trimming removed 4 bases from V and 4 bases from J, with 8 bases in between. The CDR3 consists of 13 residues. Looked up from germline, CDR1 is SNHLY and CDR2 is FYNNEI. CDR3 region: CASSAQKNQPQHF. The CDR3, as DNA: TGTGCCAGCAGTGCTCAGAAAAATCAGCCCCAGCATTTT.

In this sample, this clone turned up many times. V gene TRBV11-2 combines with J gene TRBJ2-3; 9 nucleotides agree with TRBD2. Germline values: CDR1 SGHAT, CDR2 FQNNGV. V was clipped by 5 bases and J by 1 base; unmatched bases: 7. CDR3 length: 16 amino acids. DNA of the CDR3: TGTGCCAGCAGCGCCCAACGGACTAGCGGCACAGATACGCAGTATTTT. Translation gives CASSAQRTSGTDTQYF.

The count of this clone is one. The chain carries TRBV7-3 and TRBJ2-1, with TRBD1 matching over 11 bases. The CDR3 totals 14 residues. CDR1 is SGHTA, CDR2 FQGTGA, per germline. Trimming removed 7 bases from V and 6 bases from J; junction bases left unmatched: 5. The CDR3, as DNA: TGTGCCAGCACCCCGGGACAGGGGGTCAATGAGCAGTTCTTC. This codes for CASTPGQGVNEQFF. The complete variable domain, with remaining parts taken from reference TRBV7-3 and TRBJ2-1, reads GAGVSQTPSNKVTEKGKYVELRCDPISGHTALYWYRQSLGQGPEFLIYFQGTGAADDSGLPNDRFFAVRPEGSVSTLKIQRTERGDSAVYLCASTPGQGVNEQFFGPGTRLTVL.

V is TRBV4-1 and J is TRBJ2-6, with TRBD1 identical over 7 bases. CDR1 is MGHRA and CDR2 is YSYEKL in the germline V gene. V gave up 4 bases and J gave up 0 bases; unmatched junction bases: 6. This CDR3 is built from 17 residues. As DNA, the CDR3 is TGCGCCAGCAGCCCGGACAGGCTTCACTCTGGGGCCAACGTCCTGACTTTC. Its protein product is CASSPDRLHSGANVLTF.

This clone was detected only a few times. The chain combines TRBV11-3 with TRBJ2-5; 7 positions match TRBD2. Germline loops: CDR1 SGHNT, CDR2 YENEEA. CDR3 length equals 14 residues. V shed 5 bases and J 5 bases; nucleotides not matched to a gene: 8. The CDR3 nucleotides read TGTGCCAGCAGCCGTGGGGGGGGTGTGGAGACCCAGTACTTC. This codes for CASSRGGGVETQYF. Complete variable domain (other parts from reference TRBV11-3 and TRBJ2-5): EAGVVQSPRYKIIEKKQPVAFWCNPISGHNTLYWYLQNLGQGPELLIRYENEEAVDDSQLPKDRFSAERLKGVDSTLKIQPAELGDSAVYLCASSRGGGVETQYFGPGTRLLVL.

This chain uses TRBV9 with TRBJ2-5; the D gene is possibly TRBD1 (6 bases). The CDR3 extends over 14 amino acids. V lost 3 bases, J lost 5 bases, and 14 bases lay in between. CDR1 SGDLS and CDR2 YYNGEE come from the germline V gene. CDR3 region: CASSENRARETQYF. The CDR3 region has the DNA TGTGCCAGCAGCGAGAACAGGGCCCGGGAGACCCAGTACTTC.

The chain joins TRBV27 to TRBJ2-1; 12 bases fit TRBD2. This CDR3 comprises 15 residues. Germline V gene sequence: CDR1 MNHEY, CDR2 SMNVEV (reference sequence). The V gene end was trimmed by 3 bases and the J gene end by 9 bases; junction bases not matched to a gene: 6. This CDR3 is CASSLWLAGGVEQFF. CDR3 sequence (DNA): TGTGCCAGCAGTTTGTGGCTAGCGGGAGGGGTTGAGCAGTTCTTC.

The chain links TRBV5-1 to TRBJ1-5; D may be TRBD1 (6 bases). The V and J ends lost 4 bases and 7 bases respectively, with 12 bases between them. CDR3 length: 13 amino acids. Germline loops: CDR1 SGHRS, CDR2 YFSETQ. In nucleotides, the CDR3 is TGCGCCAGCAGCAAGGGGGTGGACCAGCCCCAGCATTTT. Its protein is CASSKGVDQPQHF.

This clone has more than one count but fewer than ten. The rearrangement links TRBV29-1 to TRBJ1-1, with D possibly being TRBD1 (5 bases). Trimming cost V 6 bases and J 6 bases, with 17 bases left between them. Germline V CDR1 and CDR2: SQVTM, ANQGSEA. The CDR3 contains 13 residues. CDR3: CSVSLRGGAEAFF. In DNA form, the CDR3 reads TGCAGCGTATCGCTCCGGGGGGGGGCTGAAGCTTTCTTT.

In its sample, this clone was seen a few times. The chain carries TRBV5-1 and TRBJ1-3; D remains ambiguous. Trimming pared 6 bases from V and 2 bases from J, leaving 12 bases between. There are 14 residues in the CDR3. CDR1 and CDR2 from the germline V gene are SGHRS and YFSETQ. In DNA form, the CDR3 reads TGCGCCAGCAAAACAGCTTGGGCTGGAAACACCATATATTTT. This codes for CASKTAWAGNTIYF.

There are a few counts of this clone. This chain joins TRBV28 and TRBJ2-1; the D gene is possibly TRBD2 (6 bases). V dropped 7 bases and J dropped 2 bases, with 15 bases sitting between them. This CDR3 comprises 15 residues. The germline CDR1 and CDR2 sequences are MDHEN and SYDVKM. CDR3 region: CASISTGGTYNEQFF. The CDR3, as DNA: TGTGCCAGCATCTCCACCGGCGGGACCTACAATGAGCAGTTCTTC.

This clone was counted between two and nine times. Distinct nucleotide sequences in the sample also encode this CDR3. The chain employs TRBV30 and TRBJ2-3, with a tentative D call TRBD1 (6 bases). Trimming removed 0 bases from V and 0 bases from J, with 10 bases in between. The CDR3 has 15 amino acids. From germline, CDR1 is GTSNPN and CDR2 SVGIG (reference sequence). The CDR3 is CAWSVPRGSTDTQYF. CDR3 DNA sequence: TGTGCCTGGAGTGTTCCCAGGGGTAGCACAGATACGCAGTATTTT.

There are many counts of this clone. This chain connects TRBV29-1 to TRBJ2-7; D remains unclear. Trimming pared 6 bases from V and 3 bases from J, leaving 12 bases between. Germline assignment: CDR1 SQVTM and CDR2 ANQGSEA. The CDR3 has 12 residues. CDR3 in DNA: TGCAGCGTGGGCCTTCCAGGCTACGAGCAGTACTTC. Its translation is CSVGLPGYEQYF.

This clone was counted ten times or more. V usage is TRBV4-1 and J usage is TRBJ2-5, with TRBD2 identical over 7 bases. With 4 bases clipped from V and 5 bases from J, the junction kept 7 bases outside the gene matches. CDR1 is MGHRA, CDR2 YSYEKL, per germline. This CDR3 has 14 amino acids. CDR3 protein: CASSRGEGSETQYF. Here the CDR3 DNA reads TGCGCCAGCAGCCGAGGGGAGGGCAGTGAGACCCAGTACTTC.

This clone turned up a few times. J is TRBJ2-3 and V is TRBV5-1; 7 nucleotides align to TRBD1. CDR1 SGHRS and CDR2 YFSETQ come from the germline V gene. The CDR3 totals 15 residues. V was pared by 4 bases and J by 5 bases, with 10 bases of the junction left unmatched. The CDR3 loop is CASSSRQGPGDTQYF. As DNA, the CDR3 is TGCGCCAGCAGCAGTCGACAGGGACCTGGAGATACGCAGTATTTT.

This clone was seen at least ten times. The chain combines TRBV10-3 with TRBJ2-1; TRBD1 matches 7 bases. This CDR3 has 15 residues. Unmatched junction bases numbered 8, after V lost 7 bases and J lost 2 bases. CDR1 and CDR2 (germline): ENHRY, SYGVKD. CDR3: CAITDRQGAYNEQFF. The CDR3 nucleotides are TGTGCCATCACTGATAGACAGGGCGCCTACAATGAGCAGTTCTTC.

The gene calls are TRBV27 and TRBJ2-1, with 13 bases lining up with TRBD2. The germline CDR1 and CDR2 sequences are MNHEY and SMNVEV (reference sequence). V was clipped by 5 bases and J by 10 bases; unmatched bases: 11. The CDR3 is 16 residues long. The CDR3 DNA reads as TGTGCCAGCAGTCCTGATGGACTAGCGGGAGTAAACGAGCAGTTCTTC. This translates into CASSPDGLAGVNEQFF.